Presented here are 7 T cell receptor beta chains from one specimen sequenced in a study of cytomegalovirus exposure and HLA in healthy donors. With 60 Vbeta and 13 Jbeta primers, the PCR was carried out. Sequencing was performed with immunoSEQ multiplex PCR; in TCRdb, only in-frame clones are kept and a portion is missing. The sample records more than 90,000 clones, 70% being singletons. The specimen was PBMCs. These receptors all stem from a man aged 25-45 years in good health and CMV-seropositive.

The chain is built from TRBV21-1 and TRBJ2-3; the D segment call TRBD1 is taken from the table without a DNA check. TRBV21-1 is listed as a pseudogene. The CDR3 has 14 residues. Here the CDR3 reads CASSPRWGQDTQYF. CDR3 nucleotide sequence: TGTGCCAGCAGCCCCCGATGGGGCCAAGATACGCAGTATTTT.

CDR3 in amino acids: CSAGPRGTEAFF. The DNA for the CDR3 is TGCAGCGCCGGACCTAGGGGTACTGAAGCTTTCTTT. The rearrangement links TRBV29-1 to TRBJ1-1, with D possibly TRBD1 on 5 matching bases. Germline V CDR1 and CDR2: SQVTM, ANQGSEA. Trimming left V 7 bases short and J 5 bases short, with 14 bases between. This CDR3 contains 12 residues.

The chain is built from TRBV4-2 and TRBJ2-3; 12 bases are shared with TRBD2. In germline, CDR1 is LGHNA, CDR2 YNFKEQ. The CDR3 consists of 16 residues. V trimming: 1 base; J trimming: 6 bases; junction bases outside the gene matches: 5. DNA of the CDR3: TGTGCCAGCAGCCAAGTGGGGACTAGCGGGCCGGATACGCAGTATTTT. Protein product: CASSQVGTSGPDTQYF.

V usage is TRBV18 and J usage is TRBJ2-7; weak D call: TRBD1 (5 bases). CDR1 and CDR2 from the germline V gene are KGHSH and LQKENI. This CDR3 contains 13 residues. V lost 3 bases to trimming and J lost 3 bases, with 9 bases between them. The CDR3 nucleotides read TGTGCCAGCTCACCTTCAGACAGCTACGAGCAGTACGTC. Translated: CASSPSDSYEQYV.

The V and J genes are TRBV13 and TRBJ1-2, with TRBD1 matching over 7 bases. Germline CDR1 PRHDT, CDR2 FYEKMQ (reference sequence). V lost 1 base to trimming and J lost 3 bases; unmatched junction nucleotides: 8. The CDR3 extends over 16 amino acids. This CDR3 is CASSLAGGTRHYGYTF. The CDR3 DNA sequence: TGTGCCAGCAGCTTAGCAGGGGGTACTCGACACTATGGCTACACCTTC.

The gene calls are TRBV6-6 and TRBJ2-2; 7 bases agree with TRBD2. This CDR3 has 15 amino acids. CDR1 and CDR2 from the germline V gene are MNHNY and SVGAGI (reference sequence). The V and J ends lost 6 bases and 4 bases, in that order; junction bases with no gene match: 8. This CDR3 reads CASRPPGGTTGELFF. The CDR3 coding sequence is TGTGCCAGCAGACCCCCGGGAGGAACCACCGGGGAGCTGTTTTTT.

CDR3 sequence (DNA): TGTGCCTCGAAGCGGGAGGTGTACAATGAGCAGTTCTTC. Translation: CASKREVYNEQFF. The chain recombines TRBV30 with TRBJ2-1; TRBD2 agrees at 9 bases. Germline CDR1 reads GTSNPN; CDR2 reads SVGIG (reference sequence). V trimming: 7 bases; J trimming: 4 bases; junction bases outside the gene matches: 5. The CDR3 loop spans 13 amino acids.